These T cell receptor beta chains were read from a single sample in a study of response to subunit inactivated influenza vaccine. TCRdb re-derived calls from the RT-PCR reads in MiXCR, one entry per CDR3 protein. The sample records a few hundred thousand distinct CDR3 sequences, about 7.2% being singletons. The material sequenced was PBMCs from blood, taken less than 25 months after vaccination. The receptors here all came from a man aged 45-69 years who received an inactivated influenza vaccine. The CDR3 runs from the conserved cysteine through the conserved F or W. The order of the fields is V gene, CDR3 protein.

>TRBV7-2
CASSLYVSEQFF
>TRBV20-1
CSARDHPAEGIDTQYF
>TRBV12-3/TRBV12-4
CASSPTLGGNYGYTF
>TRBV7-2
CASSPRLTRNTEAFF
>TRBV6-2/TRBV6-3
CASSYNLAHPSNEQFF
>TRBV14
CASRRGGGNEKLFF
>TRBV15
CATAGVPSNSPLHF
>TRBV30
CAWSETGSEQYF
>TRBV7-9
CASSSSGGAPEQFF
>TRBV30
CAWSKGLAGRDTQYF
>TRBV29-1
CSVDRGGAANTQYF
>TRBV29-1
CSVGTATSTDTQYF
>TRBV27
CASSFFLPSGGYEQYF
>TRBV18
CASSPPVGTGTDTQYF
>TRBV5-1
CASSLELSGYEQYF
>TRBV7-2
CASSRETRYGYTF
>TRBV7-2
CASTPGQSSYNEQFF
>TRBV20-1
CSAFVAREAIYEQYF
>TRBV6-2/TRBV6-3
CASSSVLFNEQFF
>TRBV7-8
CASSLVYVGRDSKNTQYF
>TRBV23-1
CASSQSVRANGDTQYF
>TRBV9
CASSPGDSGGYNEQFF
>TRBV19
CASQPPGATDTQYF
>TRBV6-2/TRBV6-3
CASSYNRGGNTEAFF
>TRBV20-1
CSSQGVPSSYNEQFF
>TRBV5-4
CASSHGVSYNEQFF
>TRBV5-1
CASSALTGSYEQYF
>TRBV7-2
CASSPAAVGQNIQYF
>TRBV20-1
CSASGMGSGANVLTF
>TRBV19
CASSPGSNTEAFF
>TRBV5-1
CASSWRENGGAGEQFF
>TRBV15
CATSRDHSGRGTDTQYF
>TRBV6-5
CASSYSDNLYEQYF
>TRBV7-2
CASSLGQVGNEKLFF
>TRBV20-1
CSASSYSGNTIYF
>TRBV7-8
CASSPWTGGTEAFF
>TRBV6-1
CASRDRRFSGNTIYF
>TRBV5-1
CASSLDRAGNTIYF
>TRBV5-4
CASSLARTQYF
>TRBV9
CASSVEAASYEQYF
>TRBV4-3
CASSQDSGDAYNEQFF
>TRBV29-1
CSVAGRQERTQYF
>TRBV2
CASSEWEGTGTEAFF
>TRBV7-2
CASSLELGGQYF
>TRBV7-2
CASSLVGRGLTDTQYF
>TRBV4-3
CASSHRQGYEQYF
>TRBV20-1
CSARDPLIRGLMETQYF
>TRBV12-3/TRBV12-4
CASSFMGPGEQYF